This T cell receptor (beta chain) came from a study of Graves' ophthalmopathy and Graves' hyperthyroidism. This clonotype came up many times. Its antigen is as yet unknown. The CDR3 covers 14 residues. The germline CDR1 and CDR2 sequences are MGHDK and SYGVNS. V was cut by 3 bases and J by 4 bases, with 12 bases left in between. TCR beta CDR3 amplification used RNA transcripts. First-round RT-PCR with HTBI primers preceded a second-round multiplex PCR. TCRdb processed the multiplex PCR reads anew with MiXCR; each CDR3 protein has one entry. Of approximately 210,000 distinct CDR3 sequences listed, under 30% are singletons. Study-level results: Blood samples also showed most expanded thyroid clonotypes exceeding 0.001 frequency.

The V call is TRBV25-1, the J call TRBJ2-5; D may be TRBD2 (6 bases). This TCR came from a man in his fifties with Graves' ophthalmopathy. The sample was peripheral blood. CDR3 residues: CASSELGLAETQYF. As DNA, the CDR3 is TGTGCCAGCAGTGAGTTGGGACTGGCAGAGACCCAGTACTTC.